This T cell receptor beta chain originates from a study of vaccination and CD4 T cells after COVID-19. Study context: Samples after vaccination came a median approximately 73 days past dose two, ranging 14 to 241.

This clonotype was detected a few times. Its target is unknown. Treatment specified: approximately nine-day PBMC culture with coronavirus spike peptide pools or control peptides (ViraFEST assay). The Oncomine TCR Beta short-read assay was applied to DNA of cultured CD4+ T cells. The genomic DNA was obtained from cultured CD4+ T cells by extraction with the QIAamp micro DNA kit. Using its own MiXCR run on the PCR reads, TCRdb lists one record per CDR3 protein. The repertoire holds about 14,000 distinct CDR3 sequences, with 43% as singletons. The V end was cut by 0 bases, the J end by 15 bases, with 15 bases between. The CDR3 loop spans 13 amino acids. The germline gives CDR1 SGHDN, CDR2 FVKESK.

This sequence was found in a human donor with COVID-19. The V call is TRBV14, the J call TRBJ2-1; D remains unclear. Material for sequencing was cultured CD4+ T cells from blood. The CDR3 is CASSQELARPAFF. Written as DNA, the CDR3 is TGTGCCAGCAGCCAAGAACTGGCGCGGCCTGCGTTCTTC.